The 8 T cell receptor beta chains reported below all come from one sample, sequenced in a study of blood T cell repertoires in COVID-19. Some clones are missing from TCRdb's copy, which holds only in-frame ones; the method was immunoSEQ multiplex PCR. Among around 70,000 clones, 65% to 80% were seen once, and the ten largest hold roughly 21%. The sequenced sample was peripheral blood. The receptors were sampled from a human donor in a cohort sampled during active COVID-19.

The chain combines TRBV16 with TRBJ2-4, with 9 positions matching TRBD1. Germline-derived CDR1 and CDR2 are KGHSY and FQNENV. V gave up 3 bases and J gave up 2 bases; unmatched junction bases: 5. The CDR3 has 16 amino acids. The CDR3 DNA is TGTGCCAGCAGCCAGAGGACAGGGGTGACCAAAAACATTCAGTACTTC. It translates to CASSQRTGVTKNIQYF.

J is TRBJ1-1 and V is TRBV15; D possibly corresponds to TRBD1 (6 bases). The CDR3 is 14 residues long. Germline CDR1 and CDR2: LNHNV and YYDKDF (reference sequence). Trimming cost V 3 bases and J 1 base, with 9 bases left between them. Here the CDR3 reads CATSRTGWNTEAFF. The CDR3 DNA is TGTGCCACCAGCAGGACAGGTTGGAACACTGAAGCTTTCTTT.

This chain uses TRBV5-1 with TRBJ2-1; 8 bases map to TRBD2. Germline CDR1 is SGHRS and CDR2 is YFSETQ. The CDR3 has 18 residues. The V segment lost 5 bases and the J segment 6 bases; nucleotides outside the gene matches: 19. The CDR3 coding sequence is TGCGCCAGCAGTAATAATTTACCGGGACTAGATATATCCAATGAGCAGTTCTTC. This codes for CASSNNLPGLDISNEQFF.

The V call is TRBV2, the J call TRBJ2-2; D might be TRBD1 (5 bases). Germline CDR1 and CDR2: SNHLY and FYNNEI. CDR3 length: 15 residues. Trimming left V 7 bases short and J 3 bases short, with 15 bases between. DNA of the CDR3: TGTGCCAGCAACGACGGGCAGGGCTACACCGGGGAGCTGTTTTTT. Protein sequence: CASNDGQGYTGELFF.

The genes are TRBV7-2 and TRBJ2-7; 10 bases line up with TRBD2. From germline, CDR1 is SGHTA and CDR2 FQGNSA. This CDR3 comprises 15 residues. V shed 5 bases and J 2 bases; nucleotides not matched to a gene: 6. The CDR3: CASSPSGLATYEQYF. For the CDR3, the DNA is TGTGCCAGCAGCCCCTCGGGACTAGCGACCTACGAGCAGTACTTC.

V gene TRBV29-1 combines with J gene TRBJ2-1, with TRBD2 as a possible D gene (6 bases). Germline CDR1 and CDR2: SQVTM and ANQGSEA. The CDR3 spans 12 residues. The CDR3 bases are TGCAGTGGCGGGATAAGGTACAATGAGCAGTTCTTC. It is translated as CSGGIRYNEQFF.

This clone was seen a single time. The chain employs TRBV5-1 and TRBJ2-5; TRBD2 matches 9 bases. Germline values: CDR1 SGHRS, CDR2 YFSETQ. The CDR3 is 16 amino acids. The V and J ends lost 0 bases and 3 bases, in that order; junction bases with no gene match: 6. The CDR3 loop reads CASSLVVAGVEETQYF. DNA for the CDR3: TGCGCCAGCAGCTTGGTTGTAGCGGGAGTGGAAGAGACCCAGTACTTC.

This clone was detected only a few times. An end of the junction does not agree with germline; a read error may underlie this. The rearrangement joins TRBV14 to TRBJ2-7, with D perhaps TRBD2 (6 bases). Germline lookup yields CDR1 SGHDN and CDR2 FVKESK. The CDR3 has 12 amino acids. The CDR3 DNA reads TGTGCCACCAGCTATGGGGGAGGCGAGCAGTACTTC. It yields the protein CATSYGGGEQYF. Using reference TRBV14 and TRBJ2-7 for the parts outside the CDR3, the full variable domain is EAGVTQFPSHSVIEKGQTVTLRCDPISGHDNLYWYRRVMGKEIKFLLHFVKESKQDESGMPNNRFLAERTGGTYSTLKVQPAELEDSGVYFCATSYGGGEQYFGPGTRLTVT.